This T cell receptor (beta chain) was found in a study of blood T cell repertoires in COVID-19 (TCRdb year 2020). With respect to the entire study: Samples covering the acute and convalescent phases of COVID-19 were provided by collaborators in the United States, Italy and Spain. The material from the prospective study consisted of cDNA or gDNA derived from T cells, B-cell-depleted T cells, or PBMCs. Deeply sampled blood TCRbeta repertoires from subjects exposed to, actively infected with, or recovered from COVID-19 were included in the dataset. The repertoires were made available in a free public database intended to serve as a resource for research on the immune response to SARS-CoV-2. The samples were drawn from two sources: the first 160 participants of the ongoing ImmuneRACE study, and approximately 1,300 subjects contributed by 6 global collaborators. A de-identified subject ID, COVID-19 status, age in years and sex were almost always included in the sample metadata. Where HLA class I and class II types were available, the types were taken from metadata supplied by the sample provider, not from assay-based typing. Overall study outcomes, separate from this receptor: Clinical and demographic metadata were provided uncurated, with the amount varying by source and participant.

TCRbeta CDR3 regions were amplified from genomic DNA using the immunoSEQ Assay, a bias-controlled multiplex PCR. Regarding the original processing steps: Within the assay, amplification of reference gene primers was used to estimate how many nucleated cells each sample contained. To quantify the absolute abundance of each unique TCRbeta CDR3 rearrangement, sequence reads were collapsed and filtered. For each sample, productive Simpson clonality was calculated as the square root of Simpson's diversity index over productive rearrangements. Drawn from immuneACCESS, this table holds only the in-frame rearrangements with V and J called that TCRdb kept. Clones are partly lost; checked studies trace under half to an unresolved V gene and leave the rest unexplained. The D gene and trimming were derived from the DNA, and the V and J assignments and clone size from that table. In all, the sample holds more than 150,000 clones, and roughly 80% of those were seen once. The ten largest clones represent 13% of the sample.

For this clone: There is no known antigen for this receptor. Base quality data are lacking; no much larger clone is found one base away.

V gives up 0 bases and J gives up 6 bases, and the segment between their germline ends measures 12 bases. The CDR3 has 15 amino acids, counting the end cysteine and phenylalanine. Only the CDR3 region is kept as DNA, spanning 45 bases read in frame from base 1. Per the germline V gene, SGHDT is the CDR1 and YYEEEE is the CDR2. Samples from volunteer blood donors who had recovered from COVID-19 were contributed by a second Seattle source. The collaborating institutions used their own protocols to collect whole blood in K2EDTA tubes. For TCRbeta analysis, collaborators shipped samples in one of three forms: frozen whole blood, isolated PBMCs, or DNA extracted from either of those sample types.

The V and J genes are TRBV5-6 and TRBJ2-2; the D segment cannot be called with confidence. The source material was peripheral blood. The TCR originated in a man in his forties or fifties who had recovered from COVID-19. The CDR3 region reads CASSLATVPAGELFF. The DNA sequence follows: TGTGCCAGCAGCTTGGCCACAGTCCCCGCCGGGGAGCTGTTTTTT.